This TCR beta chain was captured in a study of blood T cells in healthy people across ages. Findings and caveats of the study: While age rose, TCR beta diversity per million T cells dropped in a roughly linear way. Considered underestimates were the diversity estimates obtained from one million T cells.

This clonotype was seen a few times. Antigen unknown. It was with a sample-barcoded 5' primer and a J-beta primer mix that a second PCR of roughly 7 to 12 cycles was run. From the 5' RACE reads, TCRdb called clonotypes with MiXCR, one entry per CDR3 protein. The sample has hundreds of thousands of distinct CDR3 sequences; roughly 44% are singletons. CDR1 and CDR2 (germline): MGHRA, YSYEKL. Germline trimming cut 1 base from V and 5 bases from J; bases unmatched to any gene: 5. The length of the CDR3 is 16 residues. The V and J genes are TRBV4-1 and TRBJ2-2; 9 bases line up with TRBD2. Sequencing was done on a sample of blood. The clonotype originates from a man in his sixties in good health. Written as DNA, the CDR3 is TGCGCCAGCAGCCAAGGTGGACTAGCGTTTACCGGGGAGCTGTTTTTT. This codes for CASSQGGLAFTGELFF.